Below, 6 T cell receptor beta chains from the same sample are listed, as sequenced in a study of blood T cell repertoires in COVID-19. Method: immunoSEQ multiplex PCR; TCRdb's copy keeps in-frame clones and lacks some. The table shows about 39,000 clones, with more than 80% occurring only once. The sequencing input was peripheral blood. The receptors stem from a man aged 55 to 69 with acute or convalescent COVID-19.

V usage is TRBV10-3 and J usage is TRBJ1-5, with no clear D. Germline V gene sequence: CDR1 ENHRY, CDR2 SYGVKD. CDR3 length: 14 amino acids. The V gene lost 6 bases and the J gene lost 0 bases, with 9 bases spanning the gap. DNA for the CDR3: TGTGCCATCAGCACAGCATATAGCAATCAGCCCCAGCATTTT. This encodes CAISTAYSNQPQHF.

The chain recombines TRBV29-1 with TRBJ2-5, with D tentatively TRBD2 (5 bases). Between the trimmed V and J ends, which lost 4 bases and 6 bases, there was a span of 15 bases. Germline V gives CDR1 SQVTM, CDR2 ANQGSEA. The CDR3 length is 13 residues. CDR3: CSVVSRLAKTQYF. The CDR3 nucleotides are TGCAGCGTTGTCAGTCGGCTAGCAAAGACCCAGTACTTC.

The chain recombines TRBV5-1 with TRBJ2-5; 10 bases are a match to TRBD2. Germline lookup yields CDR1 SGHRS and CDR2 YFSETQ. V lost 2 bases to trimming and J lost 1 base; unmatched junction nucleotides: 5. CDR3 length: 16 amino acids. CDR3 residues: CASSLGAGGPQETQYF. The CDR3 bases are TGCGCCAGCAGCTTAGGAGCGGGGGGGCCCCAAGAGACCCAGTACTTC.

The chain combines TRBV11-2 with TRBJ2-5, with 8 bases lining up with TRBD2. The germline CDR1 and CDR2 sequences are SGHAT and FQNNGV. Trimming removed 5 bases from V and 11 bases from J; junction bases left unmatched: 10. This CDR3 has 13 amino acids. CDR3 region: CASSRGTGGPQYF. The CDR3 DNA sequence: TGTGCCAGCAGCCGGGGGACGGGGGGGCCTCAGTACTTC.

The chain has TRBV7-9 and TRBJ2-5, with 7 nucleotides matching TRBD2. V gave up 2 bases and J gave up 5 bases; unmatched junction bases: 8. The CDR3 covers 15 residues. Germline V lookup: CDR1 SEHNR, CDR2 FQNEAQ (reference sequence). The CDR3 DNA is TGTGCCAGCAGCTTAAAACTGGGGGGAGGGGAGACCCAGTACTTC. This sequence encodes CASSLKLGGGETQYF.

The V call is TRBV5-1, the J call TRBJ2-1; 8 bases map to TRBD2. V was pared by 4 bases and J by 9 bases, with 12 bases of the junction left unmatched. CDR3 length: 15 residues. Germline CDR1 SGHRS, CDR2 YFSETQ. For the CDR3, the DNA is TGCGCCAGCAGCGTGCGGACTAGCAAGGAGGCTGAGCAGTTCTTC. Translated: CASSVRTSKEAEQFF.